This T cell receptor beta chain was found in a study of shared clonotypes between healthy human individuals (dated by TCRdb to about 2020). Regarding the research as a whole: The cohort included three men and a couple of women between 18 and 49 years of age. For each donor, CD4 naive and CD4 memory were each run on three plates, CD8 naive on two plates, and CD8 memory on one plate. To estimate repertoire size and how much clonotype sharing occurs between individuals, the study deeply sequenced the blood TCR repertoires of five healthy adults. To increase sequencing depth and limit assay-specific biases, different laboratories used diverse techniques to prepare libraries and sequence TCR repertoires. Between about 0.94 and 8.9 billion PBMCs per donor were obtained by leukapheresis. Findings and caveats that apply to the study as a whole: Naive subsets generally had larger estimated clonotype richness than memory subsets did. The small number of donors limited the genetic and exposure-history diversity represented. Sampling was limited to blood, and TCR repertoires in tissue likely differ from TCR repertoires in blood. When a few donors were compared, the shared fraction of clonotypes was about 5% for naive CD4, less than 4% for naive CD8, 2.3% for memory CD4, and 0.4% for memory CD8. Clonotypes shared by all four sorted-subset donors showed higher generation probabilities than non-shared clonotypes. Pairwise subsampling led to the expectation that sequencing depth would affect the degree of clonotype sharing among donors. Rarefaction of sorted-subset datasets indicated incomplete sequencing despite the large sequencing depth.

Healthy HIV-negative adults with no recently reported acute infections or vaccinations were included as donors. Every donor was a Caucasian adult residing in Nashville, Tennessee, USA. CD4+ T cells were enriched by magnetic negative selection; naive cells were then positively selected on CD45RA, and the negative fraction formed the memory subset. Blood was obtained by leukapheresis, after which PBMCs were separated by Ficoll-Histopaque density gradient centrifugation and cryopreserved in liquid nitrogen vapor phase. Purity and quantity of every magnetically sorted T cell population were checked by analytical flow cytometry. From each sorted fraction, genomic DNA was isolated and quantified by UV absorbance on a Nanodrop 2000c. V is pruned by 4 bases and J by 3 bases, leaving 3 bases of the junction without a gene match. The CDR3 covers 13 residues, taking in both the cysteine and the phenylalanine. The retained sequence is limited to the CDR3, 39 bases, with the frame set at the first base. Via the germline V gene (reference sequence), CDR1 is SGHNT and CDR2 YYREEE.

About this clone itself: Its antigen is unknown. Nothing much larger sits one base from this clone, and base qualities are not available.

Using the deep immunoSEQ assay, multiplex PCR amplified TCR CDR3 regions from genomic DNA. For each cell subset, the extracted genomic DNA was distributed evenly across all wells of several immunoSEQ 96-well plates, and each plate served as one replicate. For sorted subsets, approximately 210 ng of genomic DNA, equivalent to about 30,000 T cell genomes, went into each replicate PCR. Purified libraries were quantified with a Qubit 3.0 fluorometer, sized on a Bioanalyzer 2100, and re-quantified with the KAPA Library Quantification kit. A separate single-read 150-cycle Illumina NextSeq 550 flow cell was used to sequence each immunoSEQ 96-well plate. On the study's bioinformatics: Because the immunoSEQ output held only junctional sequences and lacked quality scores, the filtering could not match the filtering applied to full-length reads. To assign V/J genes and CDR3, sequences were annotated using PyIR, a Python wrapper for IgBLAST v1.9, with IMGT germline references. Any read was removed if the V/J assignment was weak (E-value above 1e-6), the CDR3 was missing, or the read contained stop codons, out-of-frame junctions, or ambiguous translated residues. V3J clonotypes were defined as sequences sharing the same inferred V gene, J gene, and CDR3 amino acid sequence. To compute the percentage overlap between repertoires, the number of shared unique clonotypes was divided by the size of the smaller repertoire. RTK rarefaction, the Chao1 estimator, and Recon v2.1 estimates of unobserved clonotypes were used to assess repertoire richness. For all TCRbeta clonotypes obtained by the gDNA method from a handful of donors, generation probabilities were computed with OLGA. This is the immuneACCESS table as TCRdb keeps it, with only in-frame sequences that have V and J called. A part of the clones is gone; compared with another copy, unresolved V genes explain less than half, and the rest is unexplained. The V and J calls and clone size are taken from that table; D and trimming were inferred from the DNA. Counted in this sample were about 1.1 million clones; about 72% of them appeared once. Clones ranked in the top ten supply roughly 0.83% of the sample.

This TCR came from a man between 18 and 35 years old in good health. Some clones in this sample may be carry-over from other donors' samples. Sequencing was performed on memory CD4+ T cells from PBMCs. The intended sense of this specimen's cell subset or site label: CD45RA-negative fraction. The receptor chain draws on TRBV5-4 and TRBJ1-1, and 7 junction bases match TRBD1. The CDR3 is CASSRGGDTEAFF. The sequenced DNA is TGTGCCAGCAGCCGAGGGGGCGACACTGAAGCTTTCTTT.